Following are 23 T cell receptor beta chains from one sample sequenced in a study of CD8+ T cells in alopecia areata. Treatment meaning: oral pan-JAK inhibitor, 5-10 mg twice daily. Extracted from the samples, RNA was reverse transcribed into cDNA to serve as the sequencing template. Assay used: immunoSEQ multiplex PCR; TCRdb lists only in-frame clones, some missing. The sample consists of 200,000 or so clones, about 62% of them appearing once. The sequences come from CD4+ T cells sorted from blood, collected at week 24, from a patient treated with tofacitinib. The receptors originated from a human donor with alopecia areata.

The genes are TRBV28 and TRBJ2-2, with D unclear. Trimming removed 8 bases at V and 0 bases at J, with 13 bases between. The germline V gene has CDR1 MDHEN and CDR2 SYDVKM. The CDR3 covers 15 residues. This CDR3 is CASLFTRPNTGELFF. In nucleotides, the CDR3 is TGTGCCAGCCTATTCACGCGACCGAACACCGGGGAGCTGTTTTTT.

The chain recombines TRBV5-1 with TRBJ2-5; D may match TRBD1 or TRBD2 (5 bases each). The CDR3 is 17 amino acids. Deletions cut 0 bases from V and 4 bases from J, with 19 bases between. Germline lookup yields CDR1 SGHRS and CDR2 YFSETQ. The CDR3 region is CASSLVVRSGTGETQYF. The CDR3 DNA is TGCGCCAGCAGCTTGGTAGTTAGATCCGGGACCGGAGAGACCCAGTACTTC.

This clone showed up just a few times. V gene TRBV4-1 combines with J gene TRBJ2-3; 14 nucleotides match TRBD2. The ends lost 1 base at V and 1 base at J; junction bases unmatched: 1. The germline V gene has CDR1 MGHRA and CDR2 YSYEKL. The CDR3 is 17 amino acids. In DNA form, the CDR3 reads TGCGCCAGCAGCCAAGGGGGACTAGCGGGGGGCACAGATACGCAGTATTTT. It encodes CASSQGGLAGGTDTQYF.

This clone was detected only a few times. The chain links TRBV7-2 to TRBJ2-1; TRBD2 might be the D (5 bases). Trimming removed 1 base at V and 1 base at J, with 14 bases between. CDR1 is SGHTA, CDR2 FQGNSA, per germline. This CDR3 comprises 17 residues. CDR3 DNA sequence: TGTGCCAGCAGCTTAGTTGCTTCTGGCGGGTCCTACAATGAGCAGTTCTTC. Translation gives CASSLVASGGSYNEQFF.

This clone was observed a few times. The chain has TRBV11-2 and TRBJ2-5; D possibly corresponds to TRBD2 (5 bases). The CDR3 totals 18 residues. Trimming shortened V by 3 bases and J by 0 bases, and 20 bases separated the two germline ends. Germline V gene data show CDR1 as SGHAT and CDR2 as FQNNGV. The CDR3 sequence is CASSFSGGGPGYQETQYF. Here the CDR3 DNA reads TGTGCCAGCAGCTTCTCGGGCGGCGGACCGGGGTACCAAGAGACCCAGTACTTC. The variable domain in full, completed from reference TRBV11-2 and TRBJ2-5, reads EAGVAQSPRYKIIEKRQSVAFWCNPISGHATLYWYQQILGQGPKLLIQFQNNGVVDDSQLPKDRFSAERLKGVDSTLKIQPAKLEDSAVYLCASSFSGGGPGYQETQYFGPGTRLLVL.

This clone appeared a few times. CDR3 sequence: CASSGHYGYTF. In nucleotides, the CDR3 is TGTGCCAGCAGCGGGCACTATGGCTACACCTTC. This chain joins TRBV28 and TRBJ1-2; D remains unclear. Per the germline V gene, CDR1 is MDHEN and CDR2 is SYDVKM. The CDR3 sequence is 11 residues long. V gave up 6 bases and J gave up 3 bases, with 5 bases separating them.

The table lists this clone with many counts. The chain links TRBV6-1 to TRBJ1-6; D is possibly TRBD1 (5 bases). CDR1 MNHNS and CDR2 SASEGT come from the germline V gene. V was trimmed by 3 bases and J by 10 bases, leaving 13 bases between them. The CDR3 contains 14 residues. The DNA of the CDR3 is TGTGCCAGCAGTGACGGCAGGGAAAGGTCACCCCTCCACTTT. It translates to CASSDGRERSPLHF.

CDR3 in amino acids: CASSVTSAQETQYF. The CDR3 coding sequence is TGCGCCAGCAGTGTGACTAGCGCGCAAGAGACCCAGTACTTC. This chain links TRBV10-2 with TRBJ2-5, with 8 bases aligning to TRBD2. Germline-derived CDR1 and CDR2 are WSHSY and SAAADI. The CDR3 is 14 amino acids. After removal of 4 bases from V and 2 bases from J, the junction contained 3 bases not matched to a gene.

The chain carries TRBV2 and TRBJ1-5; D ambiguous. Trimming pared 2 bases from V and 0 bases from J, leaving 5 bases between. The CDR3 is 14 residues long. Germline-derived CDR1 and CDR2 are SNHLY and FYNNEI. CDR3 bases: TGTGCCAGCAGTGAAACAGATAGCAATCAGCCCCAGCATTTT. Translating it yields CASSETDSNQPQHF.

This chain links TRBV10-3 with TRBJ2-2; D not resolved. Trimming cost V 4 bases and J 4 bases, with 13 bases left between them. Looked up from germline, CDR1 is ENHRY and CDR2 is SYGVKD. The CDR3 is 15 residues long. The CDR3 spells CAISGSNRGTGELFF. The CDR3 DNA sequence: TGTGCCATCAGTGGGTCAAACAGAGGCACCGGGGAGCTGTTTTTT.

This chain joins TRBV30 and TRBJ2-5, with 8 bases that match TRBD1. CDR1 and CDR2 from the germline V gene are GTSNPN and SVGIG (reference sequence). CDR3 length: 13 amino acids. After removal of 3 bases from V and 2 bases from J, the junction contained 2 bases not matched to a gene. The CDR3 is CAWRDRVQETQYF. The DNA of the CDR3 is TGTGCCTGGAGGGACAGGGTACAAGAGACCCAGTACTTC. The full variable domain, rest sourced from reference TRBV30 and TRBJ2-5, is SQTIHQWPATLVQPVGSPLSLECTVEGTSNPNLYWYRQAAGRGLQLLFYSVGIGQISSEVPQNLSASRPQDRQFILSSKKLLLSDSGFYLCAWRDRVQETQYFGPGTRLLVL.

The CDR3 DNA sequence: TGTGCCAGCTCACCACCGGCTAGCGGGAGGAGGGATACGCAGTATTTT. Translation: CASSPPASGRRDTQYF. The chain recombines TRBV18 with TRBJ2-3; 11 bases line up with TRBD2. Per the germline V gene, CDR1 is KGHSH and CDR2 is LQKENI. V gave up 0 bases and J gave up 6 bases; unmatched junction bases: 5. The CDR3 has 16 residues. Variable domain in full (rest from reference TRBV18 and TRBJ2-3): NAGVMQNPRHLVRRRGQEARLRCSPMKGHSHVYWYRQLPEEGLKFMVYLQKENIIDESGMPKERFSAEFPKEGPSILRIQQVVRGDSAAYFCASSPPASGRRDTQYFGPGTRLTVL.

The V and J genes are TRBV12-5 and TRBJ1-1, with no clear D. V was cut by 4 bases and J by 1 base, with 4 bases left in between. The germline V gene has CDR1 LGHNT and CDR2 FRNRAP. The CDR3 has 12 residues. CDR3 in amino acids: CASGSKNTEAFF. CDR3 in DNA: TGTGCTAGTGGTTCCAAGAACACTGAAGCTTTCTTT.

This clone was found a few times. V gene TRBV29-1 combines with J gene TRBJ1-1; D ambiguous. The V gene's germline CDR1 is SQVTM and CDR2 ANQGSEA. This CDR3 comprises 10 residues. The V and J ends lost 3 bases and 10 bases respectively, with 9 bases between them. CDR3 sequence reads: CSVDEVGAFF. CDR3 bases: TGCAGCGTTGACGAGGTGGGAGCTTTCTTT.

There are many counts of this clone. The genes are TRBV23-1 and TRBJ2-5; TRBD1 matches 10 bases. TRBV23-1 belongs to the ORF category, with a function that is uncertain. The CDR3 consists of 16 residues. Trimming took 3 bases from V and 3 from J; bases not matched to a gene: 7. The CDR3: CASSHSGQGFKETQYF. CDR3 nucleotides: TGCGCCAGCAGTCACTCGGGACAGGGGTTCAAAGAGACCCAGTACTTC.

This clone occurred once. The chain is built from TRBV9 and TRBJ1-1, with TRBD1 matching 7 bases. Trimming at V came to 4 bases and at J to 1 base, leaving 7 bases not matched to a gene. This CDR3 has 15 residues. CDR1 SGDLS and CDR2 YYNGEE come from the germline V gene. In DNA, the CDR3 is TGTGCCAGCAGCCTCGAATACAGGGGGAACACTGAAGCTTTCTTT. Amino acid sequence: CASSLEYRGNTEAFF.

In this sample, this clone turned up once. The rearrangement links TRBV30 to TRBJ1-2; D gene unclear. The V end lost 5 bases, the J end lost 7 bases, and 11 bases lay between the germline ends. Germline CDR1 is GTSNPN and CDR2 is SVGIG (reference sequence). The CDR3 length is 11 residues. This CDR3 reads CAWVRGGGYTF. The CDR3 nucleotides are TGTGCCTGGGTCCGGGGTGGTGGCTACACCTTC.

Note on this clone: Additional DNA sequences in this sample encode the identical CDR3. V usage is TRBV30 and J usage is TRBJ2-7, with D unclear. Per germline, CDR1 GTSNPN and CDR2 SVGIG (reference sequence). This CDR3 is built from 14 residues. Trimming cost V 2 bases and J 0 bases, with 11 bases left between them. The DNA for the CDR3 is TGTGCCTGGAGTACCGGCGGCAGCTCCTACGAGCAGTACTTC. It is translated as CAWSTGGSSYEQYF.

The V call is TRBV7-9, the J call TRBJ1-1; no definite D call. The CDR3 is made up of 12 amino acids. The V end lost 1 base, the J end lost 3 bases, and 3 bases lay between the germline ends. Germline V CDR1 and CDR2: SEHNR, FQNEAQ (reference sequence). In DNA, the CDR3 is TGTGCCAGCAGCTTAGTGGACACTGAAGCTTTCTTT. Its protein product is CASSLVDTEAFF.

This clone was observed a handful of times. Other DNA sequences in this specimen translate into the identical CDR3. This chain joins TRBV29-1 and TRBJ2-4; tentatively, D is TRBD2 (6 bases). The V end was cut by 4 bases, the J end by 2 bases, with 12 bases between. CDR3 length equals 14 residues. Germline CDR1 reads SQVTM; CDR2 reads ANQGSEA. CDR3 nucleotide sequence: TGCAGCGTTGCTGGGCGGGGAACCAAAAACATTCAGTACTTC. Its protein product is CSVAGRGTKNIQYF.

The chain combines TRBV7-2 with TRBJ1-5; unclear D gene. V was pared by 0 bases and J by 5 bases, with 11 bases between. Germline V CDR1 and CDR2: SGHTA, FQGNSA. The CDR3 is 15 amino acids. The CDR3 loop is CASSLASRKDQPQHF. CDR3 sequence (DNA): TGTGCCAGCAGCTTAGCTTCCAGGAAAGATCAGCCCCAGCATTTT.

The chain combines TRBV19 with TRBJ2-5, with D possibly being TRBD2 (6 bases). Germline-derived CDR1 and CDR2 are LNHDA and SQIVND (reference sequence). This CDR3 is 17 amino acids long. V lost 6 bases and J 6 bases, leaving 26 bases between the germline ends. The DNA for the CDR3 is TGTGCCAGTAGCAAAAGGCGAGAGGAGGGCTTAGTGAAGACCCAGTACTTC. It specifies CASSKRREEGLVKTQYF.

This chain connects TRBV27 to TRBJ2-5; D tentatively reads TRBD1 or TRBD2 (5 bases each). The CDR3 length is 15 residues. Germline loops: CDR1 MNHEY, CDR2 SMNVEV (reference sequence). The V and J ends lost 6 bases and 1 base respectively, with 15 bases between them. CDR3 sequence (DNA): TGTGCCAGCAGCCTTTCTTGGGACGGCCAAGAGACCCAGTACTTC. Translated, it gives CASSLSWDGQETQYF.